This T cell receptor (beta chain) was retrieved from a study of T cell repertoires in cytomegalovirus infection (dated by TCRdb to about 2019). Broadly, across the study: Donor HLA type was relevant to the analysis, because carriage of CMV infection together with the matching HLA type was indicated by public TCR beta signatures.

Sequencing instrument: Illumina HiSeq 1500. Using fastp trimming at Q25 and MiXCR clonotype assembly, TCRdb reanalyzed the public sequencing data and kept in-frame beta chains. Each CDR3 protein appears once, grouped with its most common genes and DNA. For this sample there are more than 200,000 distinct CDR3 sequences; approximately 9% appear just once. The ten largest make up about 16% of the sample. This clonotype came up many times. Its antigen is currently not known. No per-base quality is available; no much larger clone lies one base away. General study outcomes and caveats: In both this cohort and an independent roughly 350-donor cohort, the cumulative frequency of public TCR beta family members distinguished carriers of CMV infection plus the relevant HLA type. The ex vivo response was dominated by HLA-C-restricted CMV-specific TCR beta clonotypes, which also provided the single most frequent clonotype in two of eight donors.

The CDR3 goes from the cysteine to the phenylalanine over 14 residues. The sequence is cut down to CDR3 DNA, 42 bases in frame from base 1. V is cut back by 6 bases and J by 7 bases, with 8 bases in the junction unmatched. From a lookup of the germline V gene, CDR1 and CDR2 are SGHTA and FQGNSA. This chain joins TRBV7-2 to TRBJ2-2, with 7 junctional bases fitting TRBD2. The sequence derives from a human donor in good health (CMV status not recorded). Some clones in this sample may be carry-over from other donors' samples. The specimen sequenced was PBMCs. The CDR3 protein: CASRGGGLGGELFF. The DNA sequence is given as TGTGCCAGCAGGGGCGGGGGACTTGGCGGGGAGCTGTTTTTT.